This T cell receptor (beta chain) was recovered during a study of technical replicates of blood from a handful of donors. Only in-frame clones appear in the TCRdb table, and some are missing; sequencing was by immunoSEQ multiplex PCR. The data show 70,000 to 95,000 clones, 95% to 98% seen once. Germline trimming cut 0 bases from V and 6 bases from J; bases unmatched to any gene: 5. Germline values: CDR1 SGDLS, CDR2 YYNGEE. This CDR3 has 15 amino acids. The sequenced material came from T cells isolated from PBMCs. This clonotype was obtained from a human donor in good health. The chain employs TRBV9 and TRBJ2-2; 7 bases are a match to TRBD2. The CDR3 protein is CASSVAGRRAGELFF. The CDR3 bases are TGTGCCAGCAGCGTAGCCGGGAGGCGGGCCGGGGAGCTGTTTTTT.